This T cell receptor beta chain was identified in a study of PD-1 blockade in classical Hodgkin lymphoma. Measured with immunoSEQ multiplex PCR; TCRdb has only the in-frame clones, and not every one. The data contain 25,000 to 30,000 clones, roughly 78% of them singletons. Study results and limitations: Those starting nivolumab under 1 year post-ASCT were excluded.

This clone was detected once. Its antigen is unknown. Germline CDR1 and CDR2: MGHRA and YSYEKL. V was trimmed by 6 bases and J by 7 bases, leaving 13 bases between them. The CDR3 is 13 amino acids. Specified time point: cycle 4 day 1 (C4D1), after six to seven weeks of nivolumab. Following autologous stem cell transplantation, relapse occurred in every patient, and exposure to brentuximab vedotin varied. This chain connects TRBV4-1 to TRBJ2-1; no clear D gene. This TCR came from a human donor with classical Hodgkin lymphoma. The sequenced sample was peripheral blood mononuclear cells (PBMCs), obtained before the fourth cycle of nivolumab. As DNA, the CDR3 is TGCGCCAGCAGTTCCGGCCTGGGAAATGAGCAGTTCTTC. This encodes CASSSGLGNEQFF.